The entry below describes one T cell receptor (beta chain). The antigen remains undetermined. The data were obtained in a study of beta chain features in type 1 diabetes. The V and J ends lost 0 bases and 4 bases respectively, with 14 bases between them. The CDR3 consists of 15 residues. Germline V gives CDR1 SGDLS, CDR2 YYNGEE. Expressed TCRB transcripts were sequenced because the entire RNA isolate underwent reverse transcription. Clones were read by immunoSEQ multiplex PCR, and TCRdb kept only the in-frame ones, dropping some. The sample has about 470,000 clones, approximately 30% seen once. Study-wide results and caveats: PCR might show a preference for shorter templates, equally across patients and controls.

The sequenced sample consisted of naive CD4+ T cells from blood. The chain combines TRBV9 with TRBJ2-7, with a possible D match to TRBD2 (5 bases). The clonotype was recovered from a man aged 18 to 35 in good health. CDR3 in amino acids: CASSVAGSASYEQYF. CDR3 nucleotide sequence: TGTGCCAGCAGCGTAGCGGGAAGCGCATCGTACGAGCAGTACTTC.